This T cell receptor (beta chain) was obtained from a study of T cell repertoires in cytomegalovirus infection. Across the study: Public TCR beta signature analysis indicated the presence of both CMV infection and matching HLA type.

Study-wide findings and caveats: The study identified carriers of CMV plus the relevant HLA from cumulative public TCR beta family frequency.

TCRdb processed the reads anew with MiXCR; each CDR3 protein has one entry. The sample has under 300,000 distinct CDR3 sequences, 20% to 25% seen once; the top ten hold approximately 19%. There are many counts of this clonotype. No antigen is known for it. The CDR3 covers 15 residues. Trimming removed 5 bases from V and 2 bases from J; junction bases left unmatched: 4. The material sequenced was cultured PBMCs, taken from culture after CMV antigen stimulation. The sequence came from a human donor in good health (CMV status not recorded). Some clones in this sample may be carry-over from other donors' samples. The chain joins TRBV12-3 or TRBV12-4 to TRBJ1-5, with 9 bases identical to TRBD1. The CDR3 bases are TGTGCCAGCAGTCACAGGGGGCACGGCAATCAGCCCCAGCATTTT. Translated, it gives CASSHRGHGNQPQHF.